The subject of this entry is one TCR beta chain. Sequencing was performed with immunoSEQ multiplex PCR; in TCRdb, only in-frame clones are kept and a portion is missing. The sample gives tens of thousands of clones, 88% of which show up once; approximately 15% is in the top ten. The data were taken from a study of control samples from healthy donors and cancer patients. Germline CDR1 is LNHDA and CDR2 is SQIVND (reference sequence). This CDR3 has 12 residues. V was cut by 7 bases and J by 0 bases, with 6 bases left in between. Specimen: blood. The chain has TRBV19 and TRBJ1-2, with D unclear. This TCR was sampled from a woman aged 70-85 years in good health. As DNA, the CDR3 is TGTGCCAGTACCTATTCTAACTATGGCTACACCTTC. Its translation is CASTYSNYGYTF. The full variable domain, rest sourced from reference TRBV19 and TRBJ1-2, is DGGITQSPKYLFRKEGQNVTLSCEQNLNHDAMYWYRQDPGQGLRLIYYSQIVNDFQKGDIAEGYSVSREKKESFPLTVTSAQKNPTAFYLCASTYSNYGYTFGSGTRLTVV.